The present entry profiles one TCR beta chain with its context. Its antigen is not identified. The CDR3 is made up of 20 amino acids. Germline CDR1 SGHNT, CDR2 YYREEE (reference sequence). The V gene end was trimmed by 4 bases and the J gene end by 1 base; junction bases not matched to a gene: 19. This table comes from immunoSEQ multiplex PCR, and its TCRdb copy is limited to in-frame clones, with some not included. The sample shows roughly 150,000 clones, roughly 90% of them seen only once. The data originate from a study of T cell responses to AZD1222 COVID-19 vaccine. Regarding the study as a whole: No day 14 peak samples; only post-peak repertoires were characterized. The donor group comprised mostly white British people and more females; the analysis possibly underestimated clonal diversity.

The chain recombines TRBV5-4 with TRBJ2-1, with 8 bases matching TRBD2. The clonotype comes from an adult who received the AZD1222 COVID-19 vaccine. Sequencing was performed on peripheral blood, taken 28 days after the second AZD1222 dose. This chain's CDR3 is CASSGVPSGGPQSSYNEQFF. CDR3 DNA sequence: TGTGCCAGCAGCGGGGTTCCGTCGGGAGGGCCCCAAAGTTCCTACAATGAGCAGTTCTTC.